These T cell receptor beta chains were read from a single sample in a study of control samples from healthy donors and cancer patients. Sequenced by immunoSEQ multiplex PCR; TCRdb stores in-frame clones only, minus some. The sample shows about 150,000 clones, over 85% of them seen only once. Sequencing was carried out using blood. The receptors stem from a man aged 45-65 years in good health. Each CDR3 is given without its conserved first and last residue. The order of the fields is V gene, CDR3 protein.

v_gene: TRBV19; CDR3aa: ASSIRDPYNSPLH
v_gene: TRBV10-2; CDR3aa: ASTRGNAETQY
v_gene: TRBV5-6; CDR3aa: ASRQGAYNEQF
v_gene: TRBV28; CDR3aa: ASNPGGAAGNTIY
v_gene: TRBV7-9; CDR3aa: ASRRDSNEKLF
v_gene: TRBV19; CDR3aa: ASAGQGDLSNQPQH
v_gene: TRBV11-2; CDR3aa: ASRPPGLAGNEQF
v_gene: TRBV24-1; CDR3aa: ATSRINTGELF
v_gene: TRBV24-1; CDR3aa: ATSDLGRGGNNEQF
v_gene: TRBV19; CDR3aa: ATCEPYEQY
v_gene: TRBV2; CDR3aa: ASRGQVEAF
v_gene: TRBV30; CDR3aa: AYAGRGFTEAF
v_gene: TRBV7-2; CDR3aa: ASSLEGFTYNEQF
v_gene: TRBV5-1; CDR3aa: ASSYGGSSYNEQF
v_gene: TRBV6-5; CDR3aa: ASSYSWDGGYEQY
v_gene: TRBV29-1; CDR3aa: SVEGLASERENIQY
v_gene: TRBV5-1; CDR3aa: ASSLAADQRSTDTQY
v_gene: TRBV2; CDR3aa: ASSASGRGQF
v_gene: TRBV27; CDR3aa: ASSFLTGTMNTEAF
v_gene: TRBV3-1/TRBV3-2; CDR3aa: ASSQDLGTRAF
v_gene: TRBV2; CDR3aa: ASRLGAGGSYEQY
v_gene: TRBV5-1; CDR3aa: ASKGVGRTDTQY